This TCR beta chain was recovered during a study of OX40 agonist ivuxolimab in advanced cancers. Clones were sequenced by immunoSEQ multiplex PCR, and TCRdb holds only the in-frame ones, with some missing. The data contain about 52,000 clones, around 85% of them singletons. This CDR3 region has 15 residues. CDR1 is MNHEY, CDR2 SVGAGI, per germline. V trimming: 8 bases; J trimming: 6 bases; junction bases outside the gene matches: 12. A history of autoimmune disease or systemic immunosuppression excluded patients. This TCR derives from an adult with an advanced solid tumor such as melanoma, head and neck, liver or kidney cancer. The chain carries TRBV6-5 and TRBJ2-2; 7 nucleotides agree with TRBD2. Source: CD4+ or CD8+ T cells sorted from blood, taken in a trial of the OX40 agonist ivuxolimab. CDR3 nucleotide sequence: TGTGCCAGCGGTCGGACTAGTTTAATCCCCGGGGAGCTGTTTTTT. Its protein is CASGRTSLIPGELFF.